This record looks at one TCR beta chain sequence and its context. Antigen: not known. The length of the CDR3 is 16 residues. The germline gives CDR1 LNHDA, CDR2 SQIVND (reference sequence). Trimming took 4 bases from V and 0 from J, leaving 13 bases between them. This sample was taken from a study of T cell repertoires in cytomegalovirus infection. Study as a whole: Alongside well-studied HLA-B-restricted CMV epitopes, recently identified HLA-C-restricted CMV epitopes were also used. CMV infection together with matching HLA type was indicated by public TCR beta signatures.

TCRdb fed the reads into MiXCR, producing one record per CDR3 protein. The table records 900,000 to 950,000 distinct CDR3 sequences, roughly 30% of them present only once. Sequenced material: cultured CD8+ T cells from PBMCs, taken from culture after CMV antigen stimulation. This clonotype was sampled from a human donor in good health (CMV status not recorded). Some clones in this sample may be carry-over from other donors' samples. The rearrangement links TRBV19 to TRBJ1-3; D possibly corresponds to TRBD1 (6 bases). CDR3 bases: TGTGCCAGTAGTACGGACAGTCTCGGCTCTGGAAACACCATATATTTT. Protein sequence: CASSTDSLGSGNTIYF.